These 19 T cell receptor beta chains originate from one sample sequenced in a study of PD-L1 blockade in urothelial cancer. The time point: peripheral blood 6 weeks after treatment start. Sequenced by immunoSEQ multiplex PCR; TCRdb stores in-frame clones only, minus some. The table lists approximately 30,000 clones, 80% to 90% of them singletons, with 7.5% to 9.5% in the top ten. This specimen consisted of PBMCs, obtained around atezolizumab (anti-PD-L1) treatment. These receptors were taken from an elderly man with urothelial cancer.

This rearrangement joins TRBV5-1 to TRBJ1-2; TRBD1 matches at 7 bases. Germline loops: CDR1 SGHRS, CDR2 YFSETQ. The CDR3 runs 14 residues. The ends lost 4 bases at V and 8 bases at J; junction bases unmatched: 11. The DNA for the CDR3 is TGCGCCAGCAGCCGGGAGCGACAGGGACGCGGCTACACCTTC. Residues: CASSRERQGRGYTF.

V usage is TRBV19 and J usage is TRBJ2-3; 10 bases map to TRBD1. The CDR3 has 15 residues. Per germline, CDR1 LNHDA and CDR2 SQIVND (reference sequence). V shed 4 bases and J 3 bases; nucleotides not matched to a gene: 4. CDR3 amino acids: CASSTDRGITDTQYF. CDR3 DNA sequence: TGTGCCAGTAGTACGGACAGGGGGATTACAGATACGCAGTATTTT.

The chain carries TRBV30 and TRBJ1-2; D not certain. Germline V gene sequence: CDR1 GTSNPN, CDR2 SVGIG (reference sequence). This CDR3 spans 12 amino acids. Trimming took off 2 bases at V and 3 bases at J, with 7 bases between the two ends. As DNA, the CDR3 is TGTGCCTGGAGTACCCGCGACTATGGCTACACCTTC. Its protein is CAWSTRDYGYTF.

The gene calls are TRBV27 and TRBJ2-3; 7 nucleotides agree with TRBD1. This CDR3 spans 14 amino acids. Germline V gene data show CDR1 as MNHEY and CDR2 as SMNVEV (reference sequence). V was clipped by 5 bases and J by 4 bases; unmatched bases: 6. The CDR3 is CASSPRGSPDTQYF. The CDR3 DNA sequence: TGTGCCAGCAGTCCCAGGGGGAGCCCAGATACGCAGTATTTT.

This chain links TRBV6-5 with TRBJ2-2; no definite D call. CDR1 and CDR2 from the germline V gene are MNHEY and SVGAGI. Trimming pared 4 bases from V and 5 bases from J, leaving 5 bases between. The CDR3 length is 12 residues. As DNA, the CDR3 is TGTGCCAGCAGTTTTAGAACCGGGGAGCTGTTTTTT. Amino acids: CASSFRTGELFF.

This chain joins TRBV19 and TRBJ1-2, with 7 bases matching TRBD1. CDR3 length: 14 residues. The V gene end was trimmed by 6 bases and the J gene end by 2 bases; junction bases not matched to a gene: 6. Germline loops: CDR1 LNHDA, CDR2 SQIVND (reference sequence). The CDR3 DNA reads TGTGCCAGTAGAATGATGGACAGGAACTATGGCTACACCTTC. Translation: CASRMMDRNYGYTF.

This clone was picked up one time. The chain uses TRBV5-1 and TRBJ2-1; no firm D call. Trimming left V 5 bases short and J 7 bases short, with 7 bases between. Per the germline V gene, CDR1 is SGHRS and CDR2 is YFSETQ. The CDR3 length is 11 residues. Written as DNA, the CDR3 is TGCGCCAGCAGGCGAGGAAATGAGCAGTTCTTC. Translated: CASRRGNEQFF.

The chain joins TRBV30 to TRBJ1-2; D unclear. This CDR3 has 14 residues. V lost 7 bases and J lost 4, with 19 bases in between. Per germline, CDR1 GTSNPN and CDR2 SVGIG (reference sequence). CDR3: CASHGREGPYGYTF. DNA for the CDR3: TGTGCCTCCCACGGTCGGGAGGGCCCCTATGGCTACACCTTC.

This rearrangement joins TRBV6-6 to TRBJ2-1, with 10 bases that match TRBD2. Germline V CDR1 and CDR2: MNHNY, SVGAGI (reference sequence). Germline trimming cut 6 bases from V and 4 bases from J; bases unmatched to any gene: 9. This CDR3 contains 16 residues. The CDR3 nucleotides read TGTGCCAGCAGGTCTCCCTCTAGCGGGAGTTACAATGAGCAGTTCTTC. The encoded protein is CASRSPSSGSYNEQFF.

This clone was detected once. The V call is TRBV7-9, the J call TRBJ2-1; D may be TRBD2 (6 bases). Germline V gene data show CDR1 as SEHNR and CDR2 as FQNEAQ (reference sequence). V lost 1 base and J 4 bases, leaving 8 bases between the germline ends. This CDR3 spans 14 amino acids. The CDR3 reads CASSLVGSYNEQFF. CDR3 nucleotides: TGTGCCAGCAGCTTAGTCGGGAGTTACAATGAGCAGTTCTTC.

V gene TRBV7-8 combines with J gene TRBJ2-7; TRBD2 is a possible D gene (5 bases). Germline CDR1 reads SGHVS; CDR2 reads FQNEAQ. The CDR3 runs to 13 residues. V was trimmed by 0 bases and J by 4 bases, leaving 7 bases between them. The CDR3 DNA reads TGTGCCAGCAGCTTAGCGGTAGCGTACGAGCAGTACTTC. Protein sequence: CASSLAVAYEQYF.

This clone was observed a single time. This rearrangement joins TRBV5-4 to TRBJ2-3; 7 bases line up with TRBD2. CDR3 length: 14 residues. V was clipped by 4 bases and J by 3 bases; unmatched bases: 5. Germline assignment: CDR1 SGHNT and CDR2 YYREEE (reference sequence). CDR3 nucleotides: TGTGCCAGCAGCGCTGCCGGGAGGACAGATACGCAGTATTTT. Residues: CASSAAGRTDTQYF.

The chain joins TRBV6-4 to TRBJ1-2, with D tentatively TRBD1 (6 bases). Trimming took off 3 bases at V and 4 bases at J, with 21 bases between the two ends. The CDR3 consists of 17 residues. The V gene's germline CDR1 is MRHNA and CDR2 SNTAGT. CDR3 sequence reads: CASSEEAGVSAGYGYTF. The DNA of the CDR3 is TGTGCCAGCAGTGAAGAGGCAGGGGTCTCCGCAGGCTATGGCTACACCTTC.

This chain uses TRBV7-7 with TRBJ2-7, with 9 positions matching TRBD2. From germline, CDR1 is SSHAT and CDR2 FNYEAQ (reference sequence). CDR3 size: 15 residues. After removal of 5 bases from V and 5 bases from J, the junction contained 10 bases not matched to a gene. The CDR3: CASSKREERGDEQYF. The CDR3 DNA sequence: TGTGCCAGCAGCAAGCGGGAGGAACGAGGGGACGAGCAGTACTTC.

The chain joins TRBV7-9 to TRBJ1-3; a possible D gene is TRBD1 (5 bases). The CDR3 totals 15 residues. V was shortened by 3 bases and J by 2 bases, with 11 bases between the two germline ends. Germline CDR1 reads SEHNR; CDR2 reads FQNEAQ (reference sequence). In nucleotides, the CDR3 is TGTGCCAGCAGCTTTCAGGGAGGGGCTGGAAACACCATATATTTT. The encoded protein is CASSFQGGAGNTIYF.

V and J are TRBV5-1 and TRBJ1-1; D possibly corresponds to TRBD1 (6 bases). From germline, CDR1 is SGHRS and CDR2 YFSETQ. V was pared by 4 bases and J by 1 base, with 11 bases between. This CDR3 spans 14 amino acids. CDR3 nucleotide sequence: TGCGCCAGCAGCCGTCCGGGACAGAACACTGAAGCTTTCTTT. Translation gives CASSRPGQNTEAFF.

The chain is built from TRBV5-4 and TRBJ2-1; a weak D match, TRBD2 (6 bases). Trimming cost V 1 base and J 8 bases, with 16 bases left between them. Germline CDR1 is SGHNT and CDR2 is YYREEE (reference sequence). The CDR3 is 15 residues long. In nucleotides, the CDR3 is TGTGCCAGCAGCTTGACCCTAGCGACCTTGGATGAGCAGTTCTTC. Translating gives CASSLTLATLDEQFF.

This clone was recorded once. The V gene is TRBV5-5, the J gene TRBJ1-2, with D uncertain. The CDR3 covers 15 residues. Germline loops: CDR1 SGHKS, CDR2 YYEKEE (reference sequence). V lost 0 bases and J 1 base, leaving 10 bases between the germline ends. CDR3 sequence: CASSLDYGVNYGYTF. The CDR3 coding sequence is TGTGCCAGCAGCTTGGATTATGGAGTTAACTATGGCTACACCTTC. The full variable domain, with the rest looked up from reference TRBV5-5 and TRBJ1-2, is DAGVTQSPTHLIKTRGQQVTLRCSPISGHKSVSWYQQVLGQGPQFIFQYYEKEERGRGNFPDRFSARQFPNYSSELNVNALLLGDSALYLCASSLDYGVNYGYTFGSGTRLTVV.

The rearrangement links TRBV10-3 to TRBJ1-1, with 7 bases that match TRBD1. The V gene end was trimmed by 0 bases and the J gene end by 5 bases; junction bases not matched to a gene: 6. Germline values: CDR1 ENHRY, CDR2 SYGVKD. The CDR3 length is 15 residues. DNA for the CDR3: TGTGCCATCAGTGAGTCGGCAGGGGGATGGACTGAAGCTTTCTTT. This sequence encodes CAISESAGGWTEAFF.